The following is a TCR beta chain sequence with its context. This CDR3 contains 14 residues. V shed 4 bases and J 8 bases; nucleotides not matched to a gene: 9. In germline, CDR1 is SGHVS, CDR2 FQNEAQ. Profiled with immunoSEQ multiplex PCR; TCRdb holds only in-frame clones, not every one. The table lists roughly 300,000 clones, more than 75% of them singletons. This sample was taken from a study of blood T cell repertoires in COVID-19. The origin of this receptor is a woman in her twenties or thirties who had recovered from COVID-19. Material: PBMCs or T cells enriched from blood (not recorded which). The genes are TRBV7-8 and TRBJ1-2, with 8 bases fitting TRBD1. CDR3 region: CASSSRQGYGGYTF. For the CDR3, the DNA is TGTGCCAGCAGCTCGAGACAGGGGTACGGAGGCTACACCTTC.